Described below is a single T cell receptor (beta chain) sequence and its context. The antigen remains undetermined. The data stem from a study of blood T cells in healthy people across ages. Study outcomes and limitations: Both naive CD4+ cell counts and diversity were greater in long-lived donors than in aged donors.

Next came a second PCR, run for about 7 to 12 cycles, which used a sample-barcoded 5' primer along with a J-beta primer mix. TCRdb itself ran the 5' RACE reads through MiXCR, one entry per CDR3 protein. This table has some 760,000 distinct CDR3 sequences, around a quarter appearing once. After removal of 5 bases from V and 4 bases from J, the junction contained 12 bases not matched to a gene. The CDR3 consists of 15 residues. Germline V CDR1 and CDR2: DFQATT, SNEGSKA (reference sequence). The same sample was also studied in work on T cells of mothers and their children. That source notes: Six children and their three healthy Caucasian mothers were the donors. Reverse transcription into cDNA received all extracted RNA, at roughly 1.4 ug per 15 ul.

This rearrangement joins TRBV20-1 to TRBJ2-3; TRBD2 matches 7 bases. The specimen was blood. The clonotype comes from a boy between 10 and 17 years old in good health. The CDR3 here is CSAGGTNPSPDTQYF. In DNA form, the CDR3 reads TGCAGTGCTGGGGGGACTAATCCTTCCCCAGATACGCAGTATTTT.